This T cell receptor (beta chain) was obtained from a study of read filtering for tumor transcriptome and immune sequencing. Overall study: Mean patient age was approximately 66 years, range about 45 to 85; 16 to 20 male, 14 female. R-ISS stage counts were roughly 8 for I, 15 to 20 for II, about 7 for III. TCR-mapped reads were about 3.5 to 11 million with IR-seq versus roughly 80 to 1,300 with RNA-seq.

Unmatched junction bases numbered 12, after V lost 7 bases and J lost 4 bases. The germline CDR1 and CDR2 sequences are SGHRS and YFSETQ. This CDR3 is built from 16 residues. Regarding the study as a whole: Compared with RNA-seq, IR-seq gave much higher clonotype depth and reliability.

The library was built from around 400 ng RNA with molecular barcoded adaptors for alpha/delta and beta/gamma chains. TCRdb re-analysed the reads in MiXCR, keeping a single row per CDR3 protein. This table has about 58,000 distinct CDR3 sequences, roughly 12% appearing once. The sample holds a few counts of this clonotype. Its target is unknown. The TCR sequence derives from a donor at least 40 years old with multiple myeloma. Source material: a population of CD138-negative cells sorted from bone marrow. The chain combines TRBV5-1 with TRBJ2-1, with 9 bases fitting TRBD2. Here the CDR3 reads CASDRGSSGIYNEQFF. In DNA form, the CDR3 reads TGCGCCAGCGACCGGGGTTCTAGCGGGATATACAATGAGCAGTTCTTC.